One sample yielded the 30 T cell receptor beta chains listed below, sequenced in a study of beta chain features in type 1 diabetes. Expressed TCRB transcripts were sequenced after all isolated RNA was converted to cDNA. TCRdb's table, derived via immunoSEQ multiplex PCR, lists solely in-frame clones and lacks some. This sample has roughly 240,000 clones, with 13% to 15% found just once. Sequenced sample: naive CD4+ T cells from blood. These receptor sequences come from a woman in her thirties or forties in good health.

This clone appeared a few times. The gene calls are TRBV5-6 and TRBJ2-7; unclear D gene. The CDR3 spans 13 residues. The germline gives CDR1 SGHDT, CDR2 YYEEEE. V dropped 2 bases and J dropped 0 bases, with 6 bases sitting between them. The CDR3 reads CASSFLVSYEQYF. As DNA, the CDR3 is TGTGCCAGCAGCTTTTTAGTCTCCTACGAGCAGTACTTC.

The genes are TRBV11-2 and TRBJ2-7, with 8 nucleotides matching TRBD2. Germline trimming cut 1 base from V and 2 bases from J; bases unmatched to any gene: 4. The CDR3 contains 15 residues. Germline values: CDR1 SGHAT, CDR2 FQNNGV. The CDR3 DNA reads TGTGCCAGCAGCTTAGTACGGGGGGGTCCCTACGAGCAGTACTTC. This sequence encodes CASSLVRGGPYEQYF.

The chain carries TRBV2 and TRBJ2-5; D uncertain. CDR1 is SNHLY, CDR2 FYNNEI, per germline. CDR3 length equals 11 residues. Trimming removed 4 bases from V and 4 bases from J, with 4 bases in between. The CDR3 loop reads CASSAGETQYF. The CDR3 DNA follows: TGTGCCAGCAGTGCCGGAGAGACCCAGTACTTC.

The gene calls are TRBV12-5 and TRBJ2-1; D is uncertain. CDR1 LGHNT and CDR2 FRNRAP come from the germline V gene. Trimming stripped 7 bases from V and 0 bases from J, with 10 bases between. The CDR3 loop spans 14 amino acids. As DNA, the CDR3 is TGTGCTAGTGACTCTATGCGCTCCTACAATGAGCAGTTCTTC. This translates into CASDSMRSYNEQFF.

This clone has only a few counts. At one end the junction does not follow the germline gene, possibly because of a read error. The chain has TRBV7-7 and TRBJ1-1; weak D call: TRBD1 (5 bases). Germline V gives CDR1 SSHAT, CDR2 FNYEAQ (reference sequence). The CDR3 extends over 15 amino acids. CDR3 region: CASSPKTAQNTEAFF. CDR3 sequence (DNA): TGTGCTAGCAGCCCAAAGACAGCCCAGAACACTGAAGCTTTCTTT.

The genes are TRBV9 and TRBJ2-3, with TRBD2 as a possible D gene (5 bases). The CDR3 contains 15 residues. Trimming stripped 1 base from V and 2 bases from J, with 11 bases between. From germline, CDR1 is SGDLS and CDR2 YYNGEE. CDR3 DNA sequence: TGTGCCAGCAGCGTAAAAGGAGGCGACACAGATACGCAGTATTTT. It specifies CASSVKGGDTDTQYF.

This sequence joins TRBV5-1 and TRBJ2-5, with 7 bases lining up with TRBD2. J gave up 2 bases and V 1 base, and 2 bases lay outside the gene matches. CDR1 is SGHRS and CDR2 is YFSETQ in the germline V gene. The CDR3 runs 14 residues. The CDR3 reads CASSLSGGQETQYF. CDR3 in DNA: TGCGCCAGCAGCTTGTCCGGGGGGCAAGAGACCCAGTACTTC.

This clone was found a few times. The chain couples TRBV5-4 to TRBJ1-2; tentative D call: TRBD1 (6 bases). The CDR3 runs 15 residues. Germline CDR1 and CDR2: SGHNT and YYREEE (reference sequence). V was clipped by 4 bases and J by 5 bases, with 18 bases between them. In nucleotides, the CDR3 is TGTGCCAGCAGCCCAGGGGCGGGTTTCTCTTATGGCTACACCTTC. Its translation: CASSPGAGFSYGYTF.

This clone has a handful of counts. The chain recombines TRBV19 with TRBJ1-5, with no clear D. Trimming took 4 bases from V and 7 from J, leaving 11 bases between them. Germline assignment: CDR1 LNHDA and CDR2 SQIVND (reference sequence). The CDR3 is 13 residues long. CDR3 in DNA: TGTGCCAGTAGTACCCAAGCGAGACAGCCCCAGCATTTT. Its translation is CASSTQARQPQHF.

The chain carries TRBV5-6 and TRBJ1-6, with D possibly TRBD1 on 5 matching bases. Germline CDR1 SGHDT, CDR2 YYEEEE. The length of the CDR3 is 15 residues. V lost 4 bases and J lost 2, with 10 bases in between. The CDR3 bases are TGTGCCAGCAGCCGGCGGGGGGCCTATAATTCACCCCTCCACTTT. This codes for CASSRRGAYNSPLHF.

This clone was observed a single time. The rearrangement joins TRBV7-8 to TRBJ2-5; a possible D gene is TRBD2 (7 bases). Germline V gene sequence: CDR1 SGHVS, CDR2 FQNEAQ. The CDR3 sequence is 16 residues long. V was cut by 5 bases and J by 6 bases, with 22 bases left in between. This chain's CDR3 is CASSPTRWGGQQTQYF. CDR3 coding DNA: TGTGCCAGCAGCCCCACTCGGTGGGGGGGCCAGCAGACCCAGTACTTC.

The CDR3, as DNA: TGTGCCAGTAGATACAGGGGAGGCTATGGCTACACCTTC. It translates to CASRYRGGYGYTF. This chain connects TRBV19 to TRBJ1-2; 7 bases agree with TRBD1. Germline assignment: CDR1 LNHDA and CDR2 SQIVND (reference sequence). The junction had 5 bases not matched to a gene; V was cut back by 6 bases and J by 4 bases. The CDR3 runs to 13 residues.

This clone appeared a few times. The rearrangement links TRBV6-6 to TRBJ2-6, with D possibly matching TRBD2 (6 bases). This CDR3 has 11 residues. Trimming left V 6 bases short and J 13 bases short, with 10 bases between. Looked up from germline, CDR1 is MNHNY and CDR2 is SVGAGI (reference sequence). This CDR3 reads CASSSGGVLTF. In nucleotides, the CDR3 is TGTGCCAGCAGCTCTGGGGGGGTCCTGACTTTC.

In this sample, this clone turned up once. This chain joins TRBV5-5 and TRBJ2-7, with D possibly being TRBD1 (5 bases). Trimming pared 2 bases from V and 5 bases from J, leaving 14 bases between. The CDR3 loop spans 14 amino acids. Germline V gene lookup returns CDR1 SGHKS and CDR2 YYEKEE (reference sequence). The chain's CDR3 is CASSFRPQGDEQYF. The DNA of the CDR3 is TGTGCCAGCAGCTTTAGACCACAAGGGGACGAGCAGTACTTC. The variable domain in full, with the rest retrieved from reference TRBV5-5 and TRBJ2-7, is DAGVTQSPTHLIKTRGQQVTLRCSPISGHKSVSWYQQVLGQGPQFIFQYYEKEERGRGNFPDRFSARQFPNYSSELNVNALLLGDSALYLCASSFRPQGDEQYFGPGTRLTVT.

This clone has just a few counts. The V gene is TRBV6-1, the J gene TRBJ1-2, with TRBD1 matching over 7 bases. The CDR3 runs to 13 residues. The ends lost 8 bases at V and 6 bases at J; junction bases unmatched: 9. Germline V gene lookup returns CDR1 MNHNS and CDR2 SASEGT. The CDR3 is CASLLTGNDGYTF. In DNA form, the CDR3 reads TGTGCCAGCCTTTTGACAGGGAATGATGGCTACACCTTC.

This clone was picked up a small number of times. V gene TRBV7-9 combines with J gene TRBJ1-1; unclear D gene. The ends were cut back, 6 bases at V and 1 base at J, with 12 bases in the middle. The CDR3 is 14 residues long. CDR1 is SEHNR and CDR2 is FQNEAQ in the germline V gene (reference sequence). Here the CDR3 reads CASRPGAGNTEAFF. The DNA of the CDR3 is TGTGCCAGCAGACCCGGTGCAGGGAACACTGAAGCTTTCTTT.

The chain couples TRBV27 to TRBJ1-5; TRBD1 matches at 7 bases. The CDR3 loop spans 13 amino acids. The V segment lost 5 bases and the J segment 7 bases; nucleotides outside the gene matches: 5. The germline gives CDR1 MNHEY, CDR2 SMNVEV (reference sequence). CDR3 sequence reads: CASSHTGVQPQHF. CDR3 in DNA: TGTGCCAGCAGTCACACAGGGGTACAGCCCCAGCATTTT.

The rearrangement uses TRBV6-6 and TRBJ1-5; D is perhaps TRBD1 (5 bases). CDR3 length: 13 amino acids. Germline lookup yields CDR1 MNHNY and CDR2 SVGAGI (reference sequence). V lost 2 bases, J lost 4 bases, and 6 bases lay in between. The CDR3 spells CASSYRGNQPQHF. CDR3 nucleotide sequence: TGTGCCAGCAGTTACAGGGGTAATCAGCCCCAGCATTTT.

The sample holds a few counts of this clone. The V gene is TRBV20-1, the J gene TRBJ1-4; no definite D call. Germline V gene data show CDR1 as DFQATT and CDR2 as SNEGSKA (reference sequence). This CDR3 contains 11 residues. The ends were cut back, 4 bases at V and 8 bases at J, with 8 bases in the middle. CDR3 region: CSANGWEKLFF. The CDR3 nucleotides are TGCAGTGCTAACGGGTGGGAAAAACTGTTTTTT.

The chain recombines TRBV25-1 with TRBJ2-7, with 8 nucleotides matching TRBD1. The ends lost 2 bases at V and 5 bases at J; junction bases unmatched: 5. The germline CDR1 and CDR2 sequences are MGHDK and SYGVNS. This CDR3 region has 14 residues. CDR3 in DNA: TGTGCCAGCAGTGAACAGGGGGCTGGTGACGAGCAGTACTTC. Its protein is CASSEQGAGDEQYF.

The chain uses TRBV5-6 and TRBJ2-7; 7 nucleotides line up with TRBD1. The junction had 1 base not matched to a gene; V was cut back by 2 bases and J by 5 bases. The CDR3 is 12 residues long. Germline CDR1 and CDR2: SGHDT and YYEEEE. CDR3 region: CASSFGQDEQYF. The CDR3, as DNA: TGTGCCAGCAGCTTCGGACAGGACGAGCAGTACTTC.

This clone came up a few times. The chain employs TRBV9 and TRBJ2-1, with 8 bases aligning to TRBD2. With V trimmed by 6 bases and J by 5 bases, 10 bases remained unmatched. Germline-derived CDR1 and CDR2 are SGDLS and YYNGEE. This CDR3 is built from 15 residues. The CDR3 reads CASTLGTRGDNEQFF. Written as DNA, the CDR3 is TGTGCCAGCACCCTCGGGACTAGGGGTGACAATGAGCAGTTCTTC.

The chain uses TRBV18 and TRBJ1-1; weak D call: TRBD1 (6 bases). The CDR3 consists of 16 residues. Germline values: CDR1 KGHSH, CDR2 LQKENI. V lost 3 bases and J 1 base, leaving 15 bases between the germline ends. In DNA, the CDR3 is TGTGCCAGCTCACCGCTCCCCGGGACACAGAACACTGAAGCTTTCTTT. This codes for CASSPLPGTQNTEAFF.

This clone has a handful of counts. This CDR3 reads CASSERRGALAKNIQYF. CDR3 nucleotide sequence: TGTGCCAGCAGTGAACGGCGGGGGGCCCTAGCCAAAAACATTCAGTACTTC. This chain uses TRBV2 with TRBJ2-4; 8 bases align to TRBD2. CDR3 length: 17 amino acids. Germline CDR1 is SNHLY and CDR2 is FYNNEI. The ends lost 2 bases at V and 0 bases at J; junction bases unmatched: 6.

The rearrangement links TRBV6-5 to TRBJ2-5; tentatively, D is TRBD2 (6 bases). CDR3 length: 14 residues. V dropped 5 bases and J dropped 2 bases, with 12 bases sitting between them. Germline values: CDR1 MNHEY, CDR2 SVGAGI. The CDR3 DNA reads as TGTGCCAGCAGTCGGGGGTATGGGCAAGAGACCCAGTACTTC. Its protein is CASSRGYGQETQYF.

The chain couples TRBV10-2 to TRBJ1-4, with D maybe TRBD1 (6 bases). Germline CDR1 WSHSY, CDR2 SAAADI. Trimming left V 2 bases short and J 3 bases short, with 22 bases between. The CDR3 covers 19 residues. The CDR3 bases are TGCGCCAGCAGTGAGCCTCCGGAGTTTGGGGGCTGGGCTAATGAAAAACTGTTTTTT. It encodes CASSEPPEFGGWANEKLFF.

This clone was seen a few times. The V gene is TRBV18, the J gene TRBJ2-5; 8 nucleotides line up with TRBD2. From germline, CDR1 is KGHSH and CDR2 LQKENI. The CDR3 consists of 15 residues. V trimming: 5 bases; J trimming: 3 bases; junction bases outside the gene matches: 8. In nucleotides, the CDR3 is TGTGCCAGCTCATCATACAACGGGGGGGAAGAGACCCAGTACTTC. Its protein is CASSSYNGGEETQYF.

The genes are TRBV10-2 and TRBJ2-1; perhaps TRBD2 as D (6 bases). The CDR3 is made up of 18 amino acids. V lost 0 bases to trimming and J lost 7 bases, with 22 bases between them. Germline loops: CDR1 WSHSY, CDR2 SAAADI. In DNA, the CDR3 is TGCGCCAGCAGTGAGTCGATATTCGGGACTCTCCCTACAAATGAGCAGTTCTTC. The encoded protein is CASSESIFGTLPTNEQFF.

The chain joins TRBV6-5 to TRBJ1-3; unclear D gene. The germline V gene encodes CDR1 MNHEY and CDR2 SVGAGI. The V end lost 10 bases, the J end lost 0 bases, and 10 bases lay between the germline ends. This CDR3 spans 13 amino acids. The CDR3 here is CATPHPSGNTIYF. Here the CDR3 DNA reads TGTGCCACCCCCCATCCCTCTGGAAACACCATATATTTT.

The chain has TRBV28 and TRBJ2-7, with a possible D match to TRBD2 (7 bases). Germline CDR1 reads MDHEN; CDR2 reads SYDVKM. The CDR3 runs to 16 residues. The V end lost 7 bases, the J end lost 0 bases, and 19 bases lay between the germline ends. The CDR3: CASKEDWGGPSYEQYF. DNA of the CDR3: TGTGCCAGCAAAGAAGACTGGGGGGGGCCCTCCTACGAGCAGTACTTC.